This T cell receptor beta chain was obtained from a study of CD8+ T cells in alopecia areata. Study overall: Twice daily, treated patients received 5 to 10 mg of oral tofacitinib. The investigators scored severity in treated patients by the percentage of affected scalp area. Study-wide findings and caveats: Patients displayed less clarity in TCR sharing than mice, a finding possibly related to HLA.

The treatment: oral pan-JAK inhibitor, 5-10 mg twice daily. The investigators collected lesional scalp punch biopsies and peripheral blood from alopecia areata patients. The germline CDR1 and CDR2 sequences are SQVTM and ANQGSEA. The CDR3 loop spans 14 amino acids. Trimming cost V 2 bases and J 7 bases; bases outside gene matches: 10. Following extraction, RNA underwent reverse transcription to cDNA, which served as the sequencing template. Libraries were prepared by immunoSEQ multiplex PCR; TCRdb keeps only in-frame clonotypes and omits some of them. The sample has some 190,000 clones; about three fifths are singletons. With respect to this clone: As yet, its antigen is unknown.

This clonotype was sampled from a human donor with alopecia areata. V gene TRBV29-1 combines with J gene TRBJ1-2; 7 bases are a match to TRBD1. The sample in question was CD4+ T cells sorted from blood, obtained around week 50, from a patient treated with tofacitinib. DNA of the CDR3: TGCAGCGTTGAAAAGGGGGCTCGGGCGGGTGGCTACACCTTC. As protein: CSVEKGARAGGYTF.